Listed below are T cell receptor beta chains from one sample, sequenced in a study of identifying expanded T cells in peripheral blood. Repertoires were generated with immunoSEQ multiplex PCR, while TCRdb's copy carries only in-frame clones and drops some. This sample has 120,000 or so clones, with about four fifths found just once. The source material was blood. Receptors were obtained from a person between 18 and 70 years old in good health. Both conserved end residues are part of each CDR3. A D gene is named only where the DNA matches it firmly. Clone size, where shown, is once, few, many, or a class for clones that have expanded.

j_gene: TRBJ2-7
d_gene: NA
v_gene: TRBV6-1
abundance: once
CDR3nt: TGTGCCAGCAGTGCTCAGACAGGTTCCGTACTCTACGAGCAGTACTTC
CDR3aa: CASSAQTGSVLYEQYF

j_gene: TRBJ2-7
d_gene: NA
v_gene: TRBV9
abundance: NA
CDR3nt: TGTGCCAGCGCGGGGGCCCCATCCTACGAGCAGTACTTC
CDR3aa: CASAGAPSYEQYF

j_gene: TRBJ2-7
d_gene: NA
v_gene: TRBV25-1
abundance: NA
CDR3nt: TGTGCCAGCAGTGACCAGGGGCCCTACGAGCAGTACTTC
CDR3aa: CASSDQGPYEQYF

j_gene: TRBJ2-1
d_gene: TRBD1
v_gene: TRBV6-1
abundance: NA
CDR3nt: TGTGCCACCTGGGCCGCCGGGACAGGTCACAATGAGCAGTTCTTC
CDR3aa: CATWAAGTGHNEQFF

j_gene: TRBJ1-4
d_gene: NA
v_gene: TRBV7-9
abundance: NA
CDR3nt: TGTGCCAGCAGCTTAGCCCTGGGGGAAAAACTGTTTTTT
CDR3aa: CASSLALGEKLFF

j_gene: TRBJ1-1
d_gene: NA
v_gene: TRBV6-7
abundance: NA
CDR3nt: TGTGCCAGCAACCCTACTGGACGGGGGGGTGGCACTGAAGCTTTCTTT
CDR3aa: CASNPTGRGGGTEAFF

j_gene: TRBJ2-3
d_gene: TRBD2
v_gene: TRBV9
abundance: NA
CDR3nt: TGTGCCAGCAGCGTAGGGGGCATAGCGGGGTTCACAGATACGCAGTATTTT
CDR3aa: CASSVGGIAGFTDTQYF

j_gene: TRBJ1-5
d_gene: NA
v_gene: TRBV9
abundance: NA
CDR3nt: TGTGCCAGCAGCGTAGATTATAATCAGCCCCAGCATTTT
CDR3aa: CASSVDYNQPQHF

j_gene: TRBJ1-1
d_gene: NA
v_gene: TRBV7-9
abundance: NA
CDR3nt: TGTGCCAGCAGCTGGTACGGGGGAACTGAAGCTTTCTTT
CDR3aa: CASSWYGGTEAFF

j_gene: TRBJ2-6
d_gene: TRBD1
v_gene: TRBV27
abundance: once
CDR3nt: TGTGCCAGCACCCGGACAGGCCCTGCTTCTGGGGCCAACGTCCTGACTTTC
CDR3aa: CASTRTGPASGANVLTF

j_gene: TRBJ2-3
d_gene: NA
v_gene: TRBV7-2
abundance: NA
CDR3nt: TGTGCCAGCAGCTCAGGACAGCTTAACACAGATACGCAGTATTTT
CDR3aa: CASSSGQLNTDTQYF

j_gene: TRBJ1-5
d_gene: TRBD1
v_gene: TRBV30
abundance: NA
CDR3nt: TGTGCCTGGAAGGGGACAGGGGTTAATCAGCCCCAGCATTTT
CDR3aa: CAWKGTGVNQPQHF

j_gene: TRBJ1-2
d_gene: NA
v_gene: TRBV14
abundance: NA
CDR3nt: TGTGCCAGCTTTCGGGGCTACACCTTC
CDR3aa: CASFRGYTF

j_gene: TRBJ1-6
d_gene: NA
v_gene: TRBV6-1
abundance: NA
CDR3nt: TGTGCCAGCAGTGAAGGGGGGACAAGTAATTCACCCCTCCACTTT
CDR3aa: CASSEGGTSNSPLHF

j_gene: TRBJ2-7
d_gene: NA
v_gene: TRBV4-3
abundance: NA
CDR3nt: TGCGCCAGCAGCCAAAGGGCCACATCGGTCTACAAGCAGTACTTC
CDR3aa: CASSQRATSVYKQYF

j_gene: TRBJ2-7
d_gene: NA
v_gene: TRBV11-2
abundance: once
CDR3nt: TGTGCCAGCAGCTCCGATAGGGCAGGCTGGAACTTC
CDR3aa: CASSSDRAGWNF

j_gene: TRBJ2-7
d_gene: NA
v_gene: TRBV2
abundance: NA
CDR3nt: TGTGCCAGCAGGGGGGGAAAGGGAATAATATTCTACGAGCAGTACTTC
CDR3aa: CASRGGKGIIFYEQYF

j_gene: TRBJ2-7
d_gene: TRBD1
v_gene: TRBV5-1
abundance: NA
CDR3nt: TGCGCCAGCGGGCAAGGGACAGGCAGATCCTACGAGCAGTACTTC
CDR3aa: CASGQGTGRSYEQYF

j_gene: TRBJ1-1
d_gene: NA
v_gene: TRBV5-4
abundance: NA
CDR3nt: TGTGCCAGCAGCCTAATATGGACGACTGAAGCTTTCTTT
CDR3aa: CASSLIWTTEAFF

j_gene: TRBJ1-1
d_gene: NA
v_gene: TRBV4-3
abundance: NA
CDR3nt: TGCGCCAGCAGCCAAGATATACAGGATCCTGAAGCTTTCTTT
CDR3aa: CASSQDIQDPEAFF

j_gene: TRBJ1-1
d_gene: NA
v_gene: TRBV7-9
abundance: NA
CDR3nt: TGTGCCAGCAGTCCGAGTTGGGGCCCTGAAGCTTTCTTT
CDR3aa: CASSPSWGPEAFF

j_gene: TRBJ2-5
d_gene: TRBD2
v_gene: TRBV7-6
abundance: NA
CDR3nt: TGTGCCAGCAGCTTACTGGGGACTAGCGGGGGGTTCCAAGAGACCCAGTACTTC
CDR3aa: CASSLLGTSGGFQETQYF

j_gene: TRBJ1-6
d_gene: NA
v_gene: TRBV4-3
abundance: NA
CDR3nt: TGCGCCAGCAGCCAATCGGCATCTGGGAATTCACCCCTCCACTTT
CDR3aa: CASSQSASGNSPLHF

j_gene: TRBJ1-1
d_gene: NA
v_gene: TRBV19
abundance: NA
CDR3nt: TGTGCCAGTAGTATAGGAAGCGACACTGAAGCTTTCTTT
CDR3aa: CASSIGSDTEAFF

j_gene: TRBJ2-7
d_gene: TRBD1
v_gene: TRBV7-6
abundance: NA
CDR3nt: TGTGCCAGCAGTTTGTACAGGGGTGGGGAGCAGTACTTC
CDR3aa: CASSLYRGGEQYF

j_gene: TRBJ1-2
d_gene: NA
v_gene: TRBV29-1
abundance: NA
CDR3nt: TGCAGCGTTATGGAAGGGGTACTGAATGGCTACACCTTC
CDR3aa: CSVMEGVLNGYTF

j_gene: TRBJ2-1
d_gene: NA
v_gene: TRBV29-1
abundance: NA
CDR3nt: TGCAGCGTTGAGAAGACCCTCGGCAATGAGCAGTTCTTC
CDR3aa: CSVEKTLGNEQFF

j_gene: TRBJ2-1
d_gene: NA
v_gene: TRBV5-6
abundance: once
CDR3nt: TGTGCCAGCAGCCAATACCGGCCGGGCCATGAGCAGTTCTTC
CDR3aa: CASSQYRPGHEQFF

j_gene: TRBJ2-1
d_gene: NA
v_gene: TRBV7-2
abundance: NA
CDR3nt: TGTGCCAGCAGCATCGTCCGGGACGAGCAGTTCTTC
CDR3aa: CASSIVRDEQFF

j_gene: TRBJ1-1
d_gene: NA
v_gene: TRBV7-3
abundance: few
CDR3nt: TGTGCCAGCGTAGGCGGATCTGAAGCTTTCTTT
CDR3aa: CASVGGSEAFF

j_gene: TRBJ1-2
d_gene: NA
v_gene: TRBV7-6
abundance: few
CDR3nt: TGTGCCAGCAGCCCCAGTCCCGATAACTATGGCTACACCTTC
CDR3aa: CASSPSPDNYGYTF

j_gene: TRBJ2-3
d_gene: TRBD2
v_gene: TRBV7-2
abundance: NA
CDR3nt: TGTGCCAGCAGCCGGGACTACCTGAGCACAGATACGCAGTATTTT
CDR3aa: CASSRDYLSTDTQYF

j_gene: TRBJ2-7
d_gene: NA
v_gene: TRBV7-9
abundance: NA
CDR3nt: TGTGCCAGCAGCCATGACGGCTACGAGCAGTACTTC
CDR3aa: CASSHDGYEQYF

j_gene: TRBJ1-3
d_gene: NA
v_gene: TRBV7-2
abundance: NA
CDR3nt: TGTGCCAGCAGCTTAGGCGGGGGCTCTGGAAACACCATATATTTT
CDR3aa: CASSLGGGSGNTIYF

j_gene: TRBJ1-2
d_gene: NA
v_gene: TRBV4-3
abundance: NA
CDR3nt: TGCGCCAGCAGCCGGGATGACGGGAGGAACTATGGCTACACCTTC
CDR3aa: CASSRDDGRNYGYTF

j_gene: TRBJ2-7
d_gene: TRBD1
v_gene: TRBV7-2
abundance: NA
CDR3nt: TGTGCCAGCAGCCAGCCCGGCCGGACAGGGAGGTTCGAGCAGTACTTC
CDR3aa: CASSQPGRTGRFEQYF

j_gene: TRBJ1-2
d_gene: NA
v_gene: TRBV5-1
abundance: NA
CDR3nt: TGCGCCAGCTCCTCCCTGACAGAACCTAACTATGGCTACACCTTC
CDR3aa: CASSSLTEPNYGYTF

j_gene: TRBJ2-7
d_gene: TRBD1
v_gene: TRBV28
abundance: once
CDR3nt: TGTGCCAGCAGTTCTGACAGGGGCCCCTACGAGCAGTACTTC
CDR3aa: CASSSDRGPYEQYF

j_gene: TRBJ1-1
d_gene: NA
v_gene: TRBV2
abundance: NA
CDR3nt: TGTGCCAGCCTAGTAATAGCCACTGAAGCTTTCTTT
CDR3aa: CASLVIATEAFF

j_gene: TRBJ2-3
d_gene: NA
v_gene: TRBV4-3
abundance: NA
CDR3nt: TGCGCCAGCAGCCCACAGGCGGCGAGCACAGATACGCAGTATTTT
CDR3aa: CASSPQAASTDTQYF

j_gene: TRBJ1-5
d_gene: TRBD1
v_gene: TRBV5-1
abundance: few
CDR3nt: TGCGCCAGCAGCACGGGGACAGGGATTGGCAATCAGCCCCAGCATTTT
CDR3aa: CASSTGTGIGNQPQHF

j_gene: TRBJ1-4
d_gene: NA
v_gene: TRBV6-5
abundance: NA
CDR3nt: TGTGCCAGCAGTTACGACGGGACTGAAAAACTGTTTTTT
CDR3aa: CASSYDGTEKLFF

j_gene: TRBJ1-2
d_gene: NA
v_gene: TRBV30
abundance: NA
CDR3nt: TGTGCCTGGAGTACCCCCCAGGGGCGCTACACCTTC
CDR3aa: CAWSTPQGRYTF

j_gene: TRBJ1-5
d_gene: NA
v_gene: TRBV7-6
abundance: NA
CDR3nt: TGTGCCAGCAGCCAATATACTCAGGGCTTGGGCAATCAGCCCCAGCATTTT
CDR3aa: CASSQYTQGLGNQPQHF